These 17 T cell receptor beta chains were sequenced from one sample in a study of beta chain features in type 1 diabetes. Of the isolated RNA, all was reverse transcribed, and so the sequenced material was expressed TCRB transcripts. Some clones are missing from TCRdb's copy, which holds only in-frame ones; the method was immunoSEQ multiplex PCR. There are tens of thousands of clones in the sample; around a third occur only once, and over 0.35% lies in the top ten. The sample consisted of stem cell memory CD4+ T cells from blood. Receptor source: a woman aged 18-35 years in good health.

This clone turned up a few times. The gene calls are TRBV5-4 and TRBJ2-4; TRBD1 agrees at 10 bases. The trim removed 4 bases at V and 0 bases at J, leaving 7 bases unmatched. The germline V gene encodes CDR1 SGHNT and CDR2 YYREEE (reference sequence). The CDR3 has 17 amino acids. The CDR3 protein is CASSVGQGGGAKNIQYF. CDR3 DNA sequence: TGTGCCAGCAGCGTCGGACAGGGGGGGGGAGCCAAAAACATTCAGTACTTC.

This clone has more than one count but fewer than ten. The rearrangement uses TRBV5-6 and TRBJ2-5; 7 nucleotides agree with TRBD2. The ends lost 3 bases at V and 3 bases at J; junction bases unmatched: 8. The germline CDR1 and CDR2 sequences are SGHDT and YYEEEE. The CDR3 loop spans 15 amino acids. CDR3 sequence reads: CASSYGGTHEETQYF. CDR3 DNA: TGTGCCAGCAGCTACGGGGGGACCCACGAAGAGACCCAGTACTTC.

In its sample, this clone was seen a few times. V and J are TRBV2 and TRBJ2-3, with a weak D call TRBD2 (5 bases). This CDR3 comprises 14 residues. Germline V CDR1 and CDR2: SNHLY, FYNNEI. The V and J ends lost 10 bases and 1 base respectively, with 15 bases between them. CDR3 protein: CATAVRAGTDTQYF. CDR3 in DNA: TGTGCCACCGCCGTGAGGGCTGGCACAGATACGCAGTATTTT.

The chain couples TRBV28 to TRBJ1-1; D call uncertain. This CDR3 is built from 13 residues. Deletions cut 7 bases from V and 6 bases from J, with 15 bases between. Germline V gene lookup returns CDR1 MDHEN and CDR2 SYDVKM. CDR3 region: CASTVSRNPEAFF. For the CDR3, the DNA is TGTGCCAGCACCGTCAGTCGCAACCCTGAAGCTTTCTTT.

The J gene is TRBJ1-1, the V gene TRBV18, with unresolved D. The germline V and J ends were trimmed by 5 bases and 2 bases, with 9 bases remaining between them. This CDR3 is 13 amino acids long. Per germline, CDR1 KGHSH and CDR2 LQKENI. This CDR3 reads CASSATVNTEAFF. CDR3 sequence (DNA): TGTGCCAGCTCAGCTACAGTCAACACTGAAGCTTTCTTT.

The chain employs TRBV18 and TRBJ2-5; perhaps TRBD1 as D (7 bases). The CDR3 runs 18 residues. Germline lookup yields CDR1 KGHSH and CDR2 LQKENI. V lost 6 bases to trimming and J lost 1 base, with 24 bases between them. CDR3 DNA sequence: TGTGCCAGCTCCCGAACCAGAAAGGAGGGGGCTTTCCAAGAGACCCAGTACTTC. As protein: CASSRTRKEGAFQETQYF.

This clone was counted between two and nine times. The chain employs TRBV7-9 and TRBJ2-1; 7 nucleotides align to TRBD2. The CDR3 is 13 amino acids. The germline V gene has CDR1 SEHNR and CDR2 FQNEAQ (reference sequence). J lost 7 bases, V lost 5 bases, and 5 bases had no gene match. The CDR3 nucleotides are TGTGCCAGCAGCCCTAGCGGAGGTAATGAGCAGTTCTTC. Its translation is CASSPSGGNEQFF.

The rearrangement uses TRBV11-2 and TRBJ2-5; 7 bases line up with TRBD1. Unmatched junction bases numbered 8, after V lost 0 bases and J lost 4 bases. The germline gives CDR1 SGHAT, CDR2 FQNNGV. This CDR3 is 16 amino acids long. The CDR3 DNA is TGTGCCAGCAGCTTAGATAAATCGGGACAGATAGAGACCCAGTACTTC. It encodes CASSLDKSGQIETQYF.

This clone was seen a handful of times. J is TRBJ2-3 and V is TRBV9; the D gene is possibly TRBD2 (5 bases). CDR3 length: 14 residues. The germline V gene has CDR1 SGDLS and CDR2 YYNGEE. The V end was cut by 0 bases, the J end by 3 bases, with 8 bases between. The CDR3 DNA reads TGTGCCAGCAGCGTAGGAGGGTTTACAGATACGCAGTATTTT. It codes for CASSVGGFTDTQYF.

Ten or more counts support this clone. The chain couples TRBV2 to TRBJ2-7; no definite D call. The germline V and J ends were trimmed by 10 bases and 5 bases, with 12 bases remaining between them. CDR3 length equals 11 residues. CDR1 and CDR2 (germline): SNHLY, FYNNEI. For the CDR3, the DNA is TGTGCCAACAGACGCCTAGACGAGCAGTACTTC. This codes for CANRRLDEQYF.

For this clone: Additional DNA sequences in this sample encode the identical CDR3. The J gene is TRBJ1-3, the V gene TRBV7-3; 9 bases fit TRBD1. Per germline, CDR1 SGHTA and CDR2 FQGTGA. This CDR3 has 17 amino acids. V was pared by 5 bases and J by 4 bases, with 12 bases of the junction left unmatched. Here the CDR3 DNA reads TGTGCCAGCAGCCCGGGACAGGGTTCATCATCCGGAAACACCATATATTTT. Amino acids: CASSPGQGSSSGNTIYF.

This clone has only a few counts. The chain links TRBV5-6 to TRBJ1-2; TRBD1 agrees at 11 bases. The CDR3 runs 16 residues. V dropped 3 bases and J dropped 7; count of bases not matched to a gene: 11. Germline V lookup: CDR1 SGHDT, CDR2 YYEEEE. The CDR3 coding sequence is TGTGCCAGCAGCTCCATCCGGACAGGGGGCGCGGGTGGCTACACCTTC. It codes for CASSSIRTGGAGGYTF.

The V call is TRBV4-1, the J call TRBJ2-3; 10 bases align to TRBD1. Losses at the gene ends were 3 bases for V and 6 bases for J; bases not matched to a gene: 15. The length of the CDR3 is 18 residues. The V gene's germline CDR1 is MGHRA and CDR2 YSYEKL. The CDR3, as DNA: TGCGCCAGCAGCCAGCGATTTTGGGGACAGGGGTCAGAGGATACGCAGTATTTT. Translation: CASSQRFWGQGSEDTQYF.

This clone was counted a few times. This chain connects TRBV2 to TRBJ2-1; 7 nucleotides agree with TRBD2. Germline V gives CDR1 SNHLY, CDR2 FYNNEI. This CDR3 has 14 residues. V was pared by 10 bases and J by 5 bases, with 11 bases of the junction left unmatched. The CDR3 DNA sequence: TGTGCCACCCCCCCGAGGCTAGCGGACAATGAGCAGTTCTTC. Translating gives CATPPRLADNEQFF. Filled out from reference TRBV2 and TRBJ2-1, the complete variable domain reads EPEVTQTPSHQVTQMGQEVILRCVPISNHLYFYWYRQILGQKVEFLVSFYNNEISEKSEIFDDQFSVERPDGSNFTLKIRSTKLEDSAMYFCATPPRLADNEQFFGPGTRLTVL.

The chain uses TRBV9 and TRBJ1-2; D is uncertain. Germline loops: CDR1 SGDLS, CDR2 YYNGEE. This CDR3 comprises 14 residues. Deletions cut 0 bases from V and 0 bases from J, with 6 bases between. The CDR3 region has the DNA TGTGCCAGCAGCGTAGTGGCAGCTAACTATGGCTACACCTTC. It translates to CASSVVAANYGYTF. The entire variable domain, with the rest obtained from reference TRBV9 and TRBJ1-2, is as follows: DSGVTQTPKHLITATGQRVTLRCSPRSGDLSVYWYQQSLDQGLQFLIQYYNGEERAKGNILERFSAQQFPDLHSELNLSSLELGDSALYFCASSVVAANYGYTFGSGTRLTVV.

This chain joins TRBV27 and TRBJ1-4; 10 bases agree with TRBD1. V was pared by 6 bases and J by 3 bases, with 4 bases of the junction left unmatched. The length of the CDR3 is 15 residues. Germline V lookup: CDR1 MNHEY, CDR2 SMNVEV (reference sequence). Here the CDR3 reads CASRPGQGANEKLFF. CDR3 DNA sequence: TGTGCCAGCAGACCAGGACAGGGGGCTAATGAAAAACTGTTTTTT.

This sequence joins TRBV19 and TRBJ2-5, with D possibly being TRBD1 (6 bases). Germline V gene sequence: CDR1 LNHDA, CDR2 SQIVND (reference sequence). Trimming removed 7 bases from V and 5 bases from J, with 14 bases in between. The CDR3 sequence is 13 residues long. DNA of the CDR3: TGTGCCAGTACCTCCACAGGGCGGGAGACCCAGTACTTC. Translated: CASTSTGRETQYF.